These T cell receptor beta chains were read from a single sample in a study of T cell responses to AZD1222 COVID-19 vaccine. Assay: immunoSEQ multiplex PCR; the TCRdb copy retains only in-frame clones and omits some. This sample has around 100,000 clones, with about 90% found just once. The sample here was peripheral blood, taken 28 days after the second AZD1222 dose. The receptors were gathered from an adult who received the AZD1222 COVID-19 vaccine. CDR3s include the opening cysteine and the closing phenylalanine or tryptophan. Each record gives: clone size, J gene, D gene, V gene, CDR3 DNA, CDR3 protein. A D gene is named only where the DNA matches it firmly. Expanded clones are given a class, and other clones once, few, many or no size at all.

abundance: NA; j_gene: TRBJ1-6; d_gene: NA; v_gene: TRBV30; CDR3nt: TGTGCCTGGAGTCTCGGGAACACTTATAATTCACCCCTCCACTTT; CDR3aa: CAWSLGNTYNSPLHF
abundance: NA; j_gene: TRBJ1-3; d_gene: NA; v_gene: TRBV15; CDR3nt: TGTGCCACCACCCCGCGAGAGGCTGGAAACACCATATATTTT; CDR3aa: CATTPREAGNTIYF
abundance: NA; j_gene: TRBJ2-1; d_gene: TRBD1; v_gene: TRBV5-6; CDR3nt: TGTGCCAGCAGCTCGGGACAGGGTTACAATGAGCAGTTCTTC; CDR3aa: CASSSGQGYNEQFF
abundance: NA; j_gene: TRBJ1-5; d_gene: NA; v_gene: TRBV27; CDR3nt: TGTGCCAGCAGCGATAGAGGGCAGCCCCAGCATTTT; CDR3aa: CASSDRGQPQHF
abundance: NA; j_gene: TRBJ1-2; d_gene: NA; v_gene: TRBV2; CDR3nt: TGTGCCAGCCAATGGGGAGGCAACGAGGGGGTGATTAACTATGGCTACACCTTC; CDR3aa: CASQWGGNEGVINYGYTF
abundance: NA; j_gene: TRBJ1-5; d_gene: NA; v_gene: TRBV5-1; CDR3nt: TGCGCCAGCAGCCCGGACAGTTTATGGCAGCCCCAGCATTTT; CDR3aa: CASSPDSLWQPQHF
abundance: NA; j_gene: TRBJ1-6; d_gene: NA; v_gene: TRBV5-4; CDR3nt: TGTGCCAGCAGCTTGGACAGGGTGAATTCACCCCTCCACTTT; CDR3aa: CASSLDRVNSPLHF
abundance: NA; j_gene: TRBJ1-4; d_gene: NA; v_gene: TRBV12-3/TRBV12-4; CDR3nt: TGTGCCAGCAGTTTAGAGGAAAAACTGTTTTTT; CDR3aa: CASSLEEKLFF
abundance: NA; j_gene: TRBJ2-3; d_gene: NA; v_gene: TRBV11-1; CDR3nt: TGTGCCAGCAGCTCTGGAACTAGCACAGATACGCAGTATTTT; CDR3aa: CASSSGTSTDTQYF
abundance: once; j_gene: TRBJ1-1; d_gene: NA; v_gene: TRBV4-2; CDR3nt: TGTGCCAGCAGCTCACAGGTAAACACTGAAGCTTTCTTT; CDR3aa: CASSSQVNTEAFF
abundance: NA; j_gene: TRBJ1-4; d_gene: TRBD1; v_gene: TRBV15; CDR3nt: TGTGCCACCAGCAGTTACCCGGGACAGGGCCGTAGGGATGAAAAACTGTTTTTT; CDR3aa: CATSSYPGQGRRDEKLFF
abundance: NA; j_gene: TRBJ1-2; d_gene: NA; v_gene: TRBV7-2; CDR3nt: TGTGCCAGCAGCAGAGACAGACTCTATGGCTACACCTTC; CDR3aa: CASSRDRLYGYTF
abundance: NA; j_gene: TRBJ2-5; d_gene: NA; v_gene: TRBV1; CDR3nt: TGCACCAGCAGCCAAGATCGACATCGGGTCCCAAAAATACGTTCTCAAGAGACCCAGTACTTC; CDR3aa: CTSSQDRHRVPKIRSQETQYF
abundance: once; j_gene: TRBJ1-3; d_gene: TRBD1; v_gene: TRBV27; CDR3nt: TGTGCCAGCGGGCAACAGGGGACTGGAAACACCATATATTTT; CDR3aa: CASGQQGTGNTIYF
abundance: NA; j_gene: TRBJ1-2; d_gene: NA; v_gene: TRBV21-1; CDR3nt: TGTGCCAGCAGCAAATATAGGGACAGGGGGTTCTATGGCTACACCTTC; CDR3aa: CASSKYRDRGFYGYTF
abundance: NA; j_gene: TRBJ1-6; d_gene: NA; v_gene: TRBV14; CDR3nt: TGTGCCAGCAGCCAAGGCAGTAATTCACCCCTCCACTTT; CDR3aa: CASSQGSNSPLHF
abundance: NA; j_gene: TRBJ2-7; d_gene: TRBD1; v_gene: TRBV18; CDR3nt: TGTGCCAGCTCACCACCGGGACAGCTCTACGAGCAGTACTTC; CDR3aa: CASSPPGQLYEQYF
abundance: NA; j_gene: TRBJ2-7; d_gene: NA; v_gene: TRBV28; CDR3nt: TGTGCCAGCAGTTTAATGCCCCTTACAGGGACCTACGAGCAGTACTTC; CDR3aa: CASSLMPLTGTYEQYF
abundance: NA; j_gene: TRBJ1-3; d_gene: NA; v_gene: TRBV7-9; CDR3nt: TGTGCCAGCAGCTGGATAGACGATTACTCTGGAAACACCATATATTTT; CDR3aa: CASSWIDDYSGNTIYF
abundance: NA; j_gene: TRBJ2-2; d_gene: TRBD1; v_gene: TRBV5-4; CDR3nt: TGTGCCAGCAGCCAACAGGGGGCAGGCACCGGGGAGCTGTTTTTT; CDR3aa: CASSQQGAGTGELFF
abundance: NA; j_gene: TRBJ1-3; d_gene: TRBD1; v_gene: TRBV5-1; CDR3nt: TGCGCCAGCAGCCTACAGGGGGAACGCTCTGGAAACACCATATATTTT; CDR3aa: CASSLQGERSGNTIYF
abundance: NA; j_gene: TRBJ1-5; d_gene: NA; v_gene: TRBV12-3/TRBV12-4; CDR3nt: TGTGCCAGCAGTTTTCCAGAAAATCAGCCCCAGCATTTT; CDR3aa: CASSFPENQPQHF
abundance: NA; j_gene: TRBJ1-3; d_gene: NA; v_gene: TRBV6-2/TRBV6-3; CDR3nt: TGTGCCAGCAGTTACTCCCGTCGTGGTATCTACTCTGGAAACACCATATATTTT; CDR3aa: CASSYSRRGIYSGNTIYF
abundance: NA; j_gene: TRBJ1-3; d_gene: NA; v_gene: TRBV27; CDR3nt: TGTGCCAGCAGTTTAAACTCTGGAAACACCATATATTTT; CDR3aa: CASSLNSGNTIYF
abundance: NA; j_gene: TRBJ2-3; d_gene: NA; v_gene: TRBV19; CDR3nt: TGTGCCAGTAGTATCAGGGGAGCTAGTACAGATACGCAGTATTTT; CDR3aa: CASSIRGASTDTQYF
abundance: NA; j_gene: TRBJ2-2; d_gene: NA; v_gene: TRBV5-1; CDR3nt: TGCGCCAGCAGCTTGCAAGGCAGGCAGAACACCGGGGAGCTGTTTTTT; CDR3aa: CASSLQGRQNTGELFF
abundance: NA; j_gene: TRBJ1-6; d_gene: NA; v_gene: TRBV6-1; CDR3nt: TGTGCCAGCAGTGATCAGCAGGGAAGGTCACCCCTCCACTTT; CDR3aa: CASSDQQGRSPLHF
abundance: NA; j_gene: TRBJ1-1; d_gene: NA; v_gene: TRBV7-9; CDR3nt: TGTGCCAGCAGCTTGGGCGCCTGGGAGCCTGAAGCTTTCTTT; CDR3aa: CASSLGAWEPEAFF
abundance: NA; j_gene: TRBJ2-2; d_gene: NA; v_gene: TRBV30; CDR3nt: TGTGCCTGGAGTGTACTAGCAGGGCCCACCGGGGAGCTGTTTTTT; CDR3aa: CAWSVLAGPTGELFF
abundance: NA; j_gene: TRBJ2-3; d_gene: NA; v_gene: TRBV5-6; CDR3nt: TGTGCCAGCAGCTTGGGAGACGCCCCAGGGACCAGCACAGATACGCAGTATTTT; CDR3aa: CASSLGDAPGTSTDTQYF
abundance: NA; j_gene: TRBJ1-2; d_gene: NA; v_gene: TRBV19; CDR3nt: TGTGCCAGTACCCCAACAGGAGACTATGGCTACACCTTC; CDR3aa: CASTPTGDYGYTF
abundance: few; j_gene: TRBJ2-7; d_gene: NA; v_gene: TRBV7-8; CDR3nt: TGTGCCAGCGCCAGCCAGGGCGTTGTCTACGAGCAGTACTTC; CDR3aa: CASASQGVVYEQYF
abundance: once; j_gene: TRBJ2-1; d_gene: NA; v_gene: TRBV6-5; CDR3nt: TGTGCCAGCAGTTACTCGAATCGGAACAATGAGCAGTTCTTC; CDR3aa: CASSYSNRNNEQFF
abundance: once; j_gene: TRBJ1-1; d_gene: TRBD1; v_gene: TRBV19; CDR3nt: TGTGCCAGTAGTAGGCCGCGGACAGGGAGAACTGAAGCTTTCTTT; CDR3aa: CASSRPRTGRTEAFF
abundance: NA; j_gene: TRBJ1-1; d_gene: NA; v_gene: TRBV15; CDR3nt: TGTGCCACCAGCAGAGCAGACAGACTGAACACTGAAGCTTTCTTT; CDR3aa: CATSRADRLNTEAFF
abundance: NA; j_gene: TRBJ2-5; d_gene: NA; v_gene: TRBV7-8; CDR3nt: TGTGCCAGCAGTCCTCAAGAGACCCAGTACTTC; CDR3aa: CASSPQETQYF
abundance: NA; j_gene: TRBJ2-3; d_gene: NA; v_gene: TRBV3-1/TRBV3-2; CDR3nt: TGTGCCAGCAGCCAAGAGATTGGATTTAGCACAGATACGCAGTATTTT; CDR3aa: CASSQEIGFSTDTQYF
abundance: NA; j_gene: TRBJ2-2; d_gene: NA; v_gene: TRBV5-1; CDR3nt: TGCGCCAGCAGCTTGGACGGGGTAAACACCGGGGAGCTGTTTTTT; CDR3aa: CASSLDGVNTGELFF
abundance: NA; j_gene: TRBJ1-5; d_gene: NA; v_gene: TRBV4-1; CDR3nt: TGCGCCAGCAGCCAAGGGGGCCAGGGGAATCAGCCCCAGCATTTT; CDR3aa: CASSQGGQGNQPQHF
abundance: NA; j_gene: TRBJ1-6; d_gene: NA; v_gene: TRBV30; CDR3nt: TGTGCCTGGAGTGTACGGGGCCAGGGGTATTCACCCCTCCACTTT; CDR3aa: CAWSVRGQGYSPLHF
abundance: NA; j_gene: TRBJ1-1; d_gene: NA; v_gene: TRBV3-1/TRBV3-2; CDR3nt: TGTGCCAGCAGCCAAGATACGGGGCAGTACGGCACTGAAGCTTTCTTT; CDR3aa: CASSQDTGQYGTEAFF
abundance: NA; j_gene: TRBJ1-5; d_gene: NA; v_gene: TRBV28; CDR3nt: TGTGCCAGCAGCTACCGAACAGCGACGAGCAATCAGCCCCAGCATTTT; CDR3aa: CASSYRTATSNQPQHF
abundance: NA; j_gene: TRBJ1-1; d_gene: NA; v_gene: TRBV5-1; CDR3nt: TGCGCCAGCAGCGAACAGCAAAACACTGAAGCTTTCTTT; CDR3aa: CASSEQQNTEAFF
abundance: NA; j_gene: TRBJ2-7; d_gene: TRBD1; v_gene: TRBV28; CDR3nt: TGTGCCAGCAGTCTCAGGGGGCTCTCCTACGAGCAGTACTTC; CDR3aa: CASSLRGLSYEQYF
abundance: NA; j_gene: TRBJ1-5; d_gene: NA; v_gene: TRBV7-9; CDR3nt: TGTGCCAGCAGCTTCCAGGGTGATCAGCCCCAGCATTTT; CDR3aa: CASSFQGDQPQHF
abundance: once; j_gene: TRBJ1-3; d_gene: TRBD1; v_gene: TRBV19; CDR3nt: TGTGCCAGTAGATCTCGGGTCGGACAGGGCAACTCTGGAAACACCATATATTTT; CDR3aa: CASRSRVGQGNSGNTIYF
abundance: once; j_gene: TRBJ1-1; d_gene: NA; v_gene: TRBV15; CDR3nt: TGTGCCACCAGCAGAGATGGGAAGAACACTGAAGCTTTCTTT; CDR3aa: CATSRDGKNTEAFF
abundance: NA; j_gene: TRBJ2-1; d_gene: NA; v_gene: TRBV7-9; CDR3nt: TGTGCCAGCAGCTTAGGACCCAACAATGAGCAGTTCTTC; CDR3aa: CASSLGPNNEQFF
abundance: NA; j_gene: TRBJ2-1; d_gene: TRBD2; v_gene: TRBV20-1; CDR3nt: TGCAGTGCTAGTTTAGACGGACTAGCGGGAGTATTGCAGTTCTTC; CDR3aa: CSASLDGLAGVLQFF